One and the same sample provided the 20 T cell receptor beta chains below, sequenced in a study of T cells after yellow fever vaccination. TCRdb reprocessed the 5' RACE reads with MiXCR, giving one entry per CDR3 protein. The repertoire holds under 400,000 distinct CDR3 sequences, with around 12% as singletons. Sequenced material: CD4+ T cells sorted from PBMCs, taken 15 days after the yellow fever booster vaccination. The receptors here all came from a man between 18 and 35 years old who received the YFV17D yellow fever vaccine.

This clonotype has just a few counts. The V gene is TRBV7-2, the J gene TRBJ1-2; a possible D gene is TRBD1 (6 bases). V was pared by 5 bases and J by 5 bases, with 15 bases between. CDR3 size: 14 residues. The germline V gene encodes CDR1 SGHTA and CDR2 FQGNSA. The CDR3 bases are TGTGCCAGCAGCCGTACAGGGAGTGTGTATGGCTACACCTTC. Its protein is CASSRTGSVYGYTF.

This clonotype was seen only a few times. The rearrangement links TRBV5-6 to TRBJ2-7, with 8 bases aligning to TRBD1. The V gene end was trimmed by 4 bases and the J gene end by 0 bases; junction bases not matched to a gene: 6. Per germline, CDR1 SGHDT and CDR2 YYEEEE. The length of the CDR3 is 15 residues. As DNA, the CDR3 is TGTGCCAGCAGCCTTCAGGGGGCTATCTCCTACGAGCAGTACTTC. This translates into CASSLQGAISYEQYF.

The DNA for the CDR3 is TGTGCCACACAATATTCAGGGGGAACGGCTAATGAAAAACTGTTTTTT. Amino acids: CATQYSGGTANEKLFF. The chain employs TRBV15 and TRBJ1-4; 7 positions agree with TRBD1. Germline CDR1 LNHNV, CDR2 YYDKDF (reference sequence). J was trimmed by 3 bases and V by 9 bases; bases with no gene match: 13. The CDR3 extends over 16 amino acids.

This clonotype was counted between two and nine times. V usage is TRBV7-9 and J usage is TRBJ1-1; 9 positions match TRBD1. The germline CDR1 and CDR2 sequences are SEHNR and FQNEAQ (reference sequence). The CDR3 has 15 amino acids. The J segment lost 6 bases and the V segment lost 5 bases, leaving 10 bases of the junction unmatched. CDR3 amino acids: CASSLDRGRYSEAFF. The DNA of the CDR3 is TGTGCCAGCAGCCTGGACAGGGGACGGTACTCTGAAGCTTTCTTT.

This clonotype has more than one count but fewer than ten. The chain carries TRBV10-3 and TRBJ1-5, with TRBD1 identical over 7 bases. CDR3 length: 13 amino acids. Germline-derived CDR1 and CDR2 are ENHRY and SYGVKD. V trimming: 11 bases; J trimming: 2 bases; junction bases outside the gene matches: 6. CDR3 nucleotides: TGTGCCTCTGACAGGGTAGGCAATCAGCCCCAGCATTTT. Residues: CASDRVGNQPQHF.

This rearrangement joins TRBV29-1 to TRBJ2-7; TRBD1 aligns across 10 bases. The V and J ends lost 5 bases and 4 bases, in that order; junction bases with no gene match: 8. Germline V lookup: CDR1 SQVTM, CDR2 ANQGSEA. The CDR3 loop spans 14 amino acids. The CDR3 region is CSVSGTGDLYEQYF. The CDR3 DNA reads TGCAGCGTTTCCGGGACAGGGGACCTGTACGAGCAGTACTTC.

The chain combines TRBV30 with TRBJ2-7; TRBD2 might be the D (6 bases). The CDR3 has 17 amino acids. Germline V lookup: CDR1 GTSNPN, CDR2 SVGIG (reference sequence). V dropped 2 bases and J dropped 1 base, with 21 bases sitting between them. CDR3 sequence reads: CAWSHFPDGRLSYEQYF. CDR3 in DNA: TGTGCCTGGAGTCACTTCCCGGACGGGAGACTTTCCTACGAGCAGTACTTC.

This clonotype was seen a few times. This rearrangement joins TRBV12-3 or TRBV12-4 to TRBJ1-5; D ambiguous. The V and J ends lost 4 bases and 0 bases respectively, with 19 bases between them. The CDR3 is 18 amino acids. The CDR3 DNA is TGTGCCAGCAGTTATCGAGGGAGTCTATTCAATAGCAATCAGCCCCAGCATTTT. Translating it yields CASSYRGSLFNSNQPQHF.

This clonotype was counted only a few times. V usage is TRBV7-3 and J usage is TRBJ2-2, with D perhaps assigned TRBD1 or TRBD2 (5 bases each). The V gene's germline CDR1 is SGHTA and CDR2 FQGTGA. Trimming pared 4 bases from V and 0 bases from J, leaving 12 bases between. The CDR3 extends over 16 amino acids. The CDR3 sequence: CASSYRGVSNTGELFF. The CDR3, as DNA: TGTGCCAGCAGCTATAGGGGAGTCTCGAACACCGGGGAGCTGTTTTTT.

This clonotype has only a few counts. The rearrangement joins TRBV7-2 to TRBJ2-1; 7 bases match TRBD1. Trimming cost V 4 bases and J 6 bases; bases outside gene matches: 9. Germline V gene sequence: CDR1 SGHTA, CDR2 FQGNSA. CDR3 length: 15 residues. In DNA form, the CDR3 reads TGTGCCAGCAGCTCGGCCGGGACAGTAAGCAATGAGCAGTTCTTC. Translation gives CASSSAGTVSNEQFF. The entire variable domain, with the rest obtained from reference TRBV7-2 and TRBJ2-1, is as follows: GAGVSQSPSNKVTEKGKDVELRCDPISGHTALYWYRQSLGQGLEFLIYFQGNSAPDKSGLPSDRFSAERTGGSVSTLTIQRTQQEDSAVYLCASSSAGTVSNEQFFGPGTRLTVL.

This clonotype was recorded many times. The chain carries TRBV24-1 and TRBJ2-3, with D maybe TRBD2 (7 bases). CDR3 length: 14 residues. The V gene lost 4 bases and the J gene lost 5 bases, with 12 bases spanning the gap. Germline V gene lookup returns CDR1 KGHDR and CDR2 SFDVKD. In nucleotides, the CDR3 is TGTGCCACCAGTGACGGGGGGCCGGGAGATACGCAGTATTTT. Protein product: CATSDGGPGDTQYF.

V is TRBV20-1 and J is TRBJ1-6; no firm D call. CDR3 length equals 15 residues. Trimming took off 6 bases at V and 0 bases at J, with 12 bases between the two ends. Germline CDR1 DFQATT, CDR2 SNEGSKA (reference sequence). CDR3 sequence: CSAHHAVSYNSPLHF. CDR3 sequence (DNA): TGCAGTGCCCATCACGCCGTCTCCTATAATTCACCCCTCCACTTT.

This clonotype was detected only a few times. V gene TRBV10-3 combines with J gene TRBJ2-7; D tentatively reads TRBD1 or TRBD2 (5 bases each). The germline V and J ends were trimmed by 10 bases and 3 bases, with 19 bases remaining between them. The germline V gene has CDR1 ENHRY and CDR2 SYGVKD. CDR3 length: 14 residues. The CDR3 reads CATISYGDGYEQYF. The CDR3, as DNA: TGTGCCACCATCAGTTATGGGGACGGCTACGAGCAGTACTTC.

V usage is TRBV20-1 and J usage is TRBJ2-3; D ambiguous. This CDR3 comprises 13 residues. The V gene lost 0 bases and the J gene lost 2 bases, with 6 bases spanning the gap. CDR1 DFQATT and CDR2 SNEGSKA come from the germline V gene (reference sequence). The CDR3 protein is CSARERITDTQYF. The DNA of the CDR3 is TGCAGTGCTAGAGAACGAATCACAGATACGCAGTATTTT.

This clonotype was found a few times. The rearrangement uses TRBV4-1 and TRBJ1-1; D gene uncertain. Trimming cost V 8 bases and J 1 base, with 14 bases left between them. This CDR3 comprises 14 residues. CDR1 and CDR2 from the germline V gene are MGHRA and YSYEKL. Here the CDR3 DNA reads TGCGCCAGCCCCATCGAGGGAAAGAACACTGAAGCTTTCTTT. Encoded protein: CASPIEGKNTEAFF.

This clonotype was detected only a few times. The J gene is TRBJ1-2, the V gene TRBV3-1; a possible D gene is TRBD1 (5 bases). Germline V lookup: CDR1 LGHDT, CDR2 YNNKEL (reference sequence). With 0 bases removed from V and 8 bases from J, the gap between germline ends came to 16 bases. The CDR3 sequence is 15 residues long. CDR3 coding DNA: TGTGCCAGCAGCCAAGATGCGGGACCAGGTCTGGGCTACACCTTC. This encodes CASSQDAGPGLGYTF.

This clonotype was seen a few times. The genes are TRBV5-1 and TRBJ1-1, with TRBD1 as a possible D gene (6 bases). CDR3 length: 13 amino acids. V was pared by 5 bases and J by 4 bases, with 12 bases between. CDR1 is SGHRS, CDR2 YFSETQ, per germline. CDR3 region: CASSSLRGTEAFF. The DNA for the CDR3 is TGCGCCAGCAGTTCTCTCAGGGGCACTGAAGCTTTCTTT.

In DNA form, the CDR3 reads TGTGCCAGCAGCTTGGAGGTAGCGGTGAAGGAGACCCAGTACTTC. It encodes CASSLEVAVKETQYF. J is TRBJ2-5 and V is TRBV5-4; D perhaps matches TRBD2 (6 bases). Deletions cut 0 bases from V and 5 bases from J, with 14 bases between. Germline CDR1 reads SGHNT; CDR2 reads YYREEE (reference sequence). The CDR3 has 15 residues.

A few counts support this clonotype. The chain combines TRBV21-1 with TRBJ2-1. TRBV21-1 represents a pseudogene. The CDR3 has 16 amino acids. The chain's CDR3 is CASSKEPVGSYNEQFF. In DNA, the CDR3 is TGTGCCAGCAGCAAAGAGCCGGTGGGTTCCTACAATGAGCAGTTCTTC.

This clonotype was recorded a few times. The rearrangement uses TRBV4-3 and TRBJ1-4; no definite D call. V gave up 2 bases and J gave up 1 base, with 11 bases separating them. The germline V gene has CDR1 LGHNA and CDR2 YSLEER. The CDR3 is 16 residues long. CDR3 sequence reads: CASSQTHLGTNEKLFF. DNA of the CDR3: TGCGCCAGCAGCCAAACCCACCTGGGAACTAATGAAAAACTGTTTTTT.